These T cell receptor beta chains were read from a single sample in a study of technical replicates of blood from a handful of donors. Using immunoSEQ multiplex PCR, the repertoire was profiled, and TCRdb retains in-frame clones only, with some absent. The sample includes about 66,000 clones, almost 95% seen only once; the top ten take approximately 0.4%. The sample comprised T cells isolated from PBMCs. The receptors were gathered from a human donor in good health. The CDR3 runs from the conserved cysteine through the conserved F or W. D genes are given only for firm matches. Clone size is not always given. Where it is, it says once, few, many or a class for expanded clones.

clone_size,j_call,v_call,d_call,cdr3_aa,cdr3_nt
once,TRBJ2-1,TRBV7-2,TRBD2,CASSPGTSFNEQFF,TGTGCCAGCAGCCCCGGGACTAGCTTCAATGAGCAGTTCTTC
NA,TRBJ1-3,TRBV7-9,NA,CASSLVSAGNTIYF,TGTGCCAGCAGCTTAGTGTCAGCTGGAAACACCATATATTTT
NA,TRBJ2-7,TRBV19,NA,CASSMSFLETSGTREQYF,NA
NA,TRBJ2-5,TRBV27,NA,CASSSLDSKETQYF,TGTGCCAGCAGTTCCCTGGACAGCAAAGAGACCCAGTACTTC
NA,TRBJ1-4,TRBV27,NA,CASSHQGGSEKLFF,TGTGCCAGCAGTCATCAGGGAGGGAGTGAAAAACTGTTTTTT
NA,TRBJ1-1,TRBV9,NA,CASSVSIRGTEAFF,TGTGCCAGCAGCGTGTCGATCAGGGGCACTGAAGCTTTCTTT
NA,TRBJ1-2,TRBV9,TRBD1,CASSANRDRVSYGYTF,TGTGCCAGCAGCGCCAACCGGGACAGGGTCTCTTATGGCTACACCTTC
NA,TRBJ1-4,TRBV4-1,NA,CASSPSGTNEKLFF,TGCGCCAGCAGCCCCTCTGGGACAAATGAAAAACTGTTTTTT
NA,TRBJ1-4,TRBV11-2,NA,CASSSYNEKLFF,TGTGCCAGCAGCTCCTATAATGAAAAACTGTTTTTT
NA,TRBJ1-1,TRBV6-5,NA,CASRQTQNTEAFF,TGTGCCAGCAGACAGACACAGAACACTGAAGCTTTCTTT
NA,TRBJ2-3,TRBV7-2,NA,CASSNVGSGADTQYF,TGTGCCAGCAGCAACGTCGGGAGTGGGGCAGATACGCAGTATTTT
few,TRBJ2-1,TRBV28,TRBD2,CASSLRFGLAGYNEQFF,TGTGCCAGCAGTTTACGATTTGGACTAGCGGGGTACAATGAGCAGTTCTTC
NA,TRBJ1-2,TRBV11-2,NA,CASSLPGGRYNYGYTF,TGTGCCAGCAGCTTACCTGGGGGGAGATACAACTATGGCTACACCTTC
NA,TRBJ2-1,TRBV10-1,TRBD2,CASSEGLAYYNEQFF,TGCGCCAGCAGTGAGGGACTAGCCTACTACAATGAGCAGTTCTTC
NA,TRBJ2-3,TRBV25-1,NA,CASSEPTSTDTQYF,TGTGCCAGCAGTGAACCGACTAGCACAGATACGCAGTATTTT
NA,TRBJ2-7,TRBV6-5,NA,CASSPGDTYEQYF,TGTGCCAGCAGCCCCGGGGACACCTACGAGCAGTACTTC
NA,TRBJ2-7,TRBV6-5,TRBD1,CASSYSTGERTYEQYF,TGTGCCAGCAGTTACTCGACAGGGGAAAGGACCTACGAGCAGTACTTC
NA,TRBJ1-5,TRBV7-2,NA,CASSPGQNQPQHF,TGTGCCAGCAGCCCCGGACAGAATCAGCCCCAGCATTTT
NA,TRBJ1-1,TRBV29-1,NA,CSVDFQAIEAFF,TGCAGCGTTGATTTCCAGGCGATTGAAGCTTTCTTT
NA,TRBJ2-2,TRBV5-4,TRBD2,CASSLAFSGRTGELFF,TGTGCCAGCAGCTTGGCCTTTAGCGGGAGGACCGGGGAGCTGTTTTTT
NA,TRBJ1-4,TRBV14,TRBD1,CASSPDRSTNEKLFF,TGTGCCAGCAGCCCGGACAGGTCAACTAATGAAAAACTGTTTTTT
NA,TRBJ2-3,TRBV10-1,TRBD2,CASSEMGLAGVEDTQYF,TGCGCCAGCAGTGAGATGGGACTAGCGGGAGTGGAAGATACGCAGTATTTT
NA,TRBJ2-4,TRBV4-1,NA,CASSQEGGRNIQYF,TGCGCCAGCAGCCAAGAAGGCGGAAGAAACATTCAGTACTTC
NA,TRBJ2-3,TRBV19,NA,CASSIDRIGTDTQYF,TGTGCCAGTAGTATAGACAGGATCGGCACAGATACGCAGTATTTT
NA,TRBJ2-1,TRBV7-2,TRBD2,CASSSGLADYNEQFF,TGTGCCAGCAGCTCGGGACTAGCGGACTACAATGAGCAGTTCTTC
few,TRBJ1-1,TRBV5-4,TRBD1,CASGQGSTEAFF,TGTGCCAGCGGACAGGGTAGCACTGAAGCTTTCTTT
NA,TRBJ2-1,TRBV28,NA,CASSPTSLLGNEQFF,TGTGCCAGCAGCCCCACTAGTCTCTTGGGGAATGAGCAGTTCTTC
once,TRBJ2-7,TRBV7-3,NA,CASSLSGDTTYEQYF,TGTGCCAGCAGCTTAAGTGGGGACACAACCTACGAGCAGTACTTC
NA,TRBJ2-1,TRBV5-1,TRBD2,CASTGTNSYNEQFF,TGCGCCAGCACTGGGACTAACTCCTACAATGAGCAGTTCTTC
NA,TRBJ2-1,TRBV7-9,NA,CASIQGLNEQFF,TGTGCCAGCATACAGGGCCTCAATGAGCAGTTCTTC
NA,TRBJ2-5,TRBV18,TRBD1,CASSPPRPGQGQETQYF,TGTGCCAGCTCACCTCCCCGGCCTGGACAGGGTCAAGAGACCCAGTACTTC
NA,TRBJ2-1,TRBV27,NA,CASRIGGSYNEQFF,TGTGCCAGCAGGATCGGGGGCTCCTACAATGAGCAGTTCTTC
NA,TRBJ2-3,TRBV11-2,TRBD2,CASSPRTSGTTDTQYF,TGTGCCAGCAGCCCAAGGACTAGCGGAACCACAGATACGCAGTATTTT
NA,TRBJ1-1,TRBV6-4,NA,CASRTSAGAPIAEAFF,TGTGCCAGCAGGACCAGTGCAGGGGCCCCTATCGCTGAAGCTTTCTTT
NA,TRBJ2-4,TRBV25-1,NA,CASSTGLKNIQYF,TGTGCCAGCAGTACAGGGTTGAAAAACATTCAGTACTTC